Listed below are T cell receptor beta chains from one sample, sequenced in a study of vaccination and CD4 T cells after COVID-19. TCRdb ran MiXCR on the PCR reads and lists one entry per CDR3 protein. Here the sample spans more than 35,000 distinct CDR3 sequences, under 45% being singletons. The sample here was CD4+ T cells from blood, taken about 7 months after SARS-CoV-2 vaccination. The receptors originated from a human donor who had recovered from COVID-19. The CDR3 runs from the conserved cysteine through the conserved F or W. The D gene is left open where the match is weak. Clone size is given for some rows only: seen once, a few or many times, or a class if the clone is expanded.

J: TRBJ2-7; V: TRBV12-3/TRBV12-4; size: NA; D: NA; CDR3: CASRRTGNAMQYF; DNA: TGTGCCAGCAGACGAACGGGGAACGCTATGCAGTACTTC
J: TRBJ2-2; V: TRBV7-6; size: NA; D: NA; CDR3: CASSTDTSYTGELFF; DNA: TGTGCTAGCTCGACAGATACTAGCTACACCGGGGAGCTGTTTTTT
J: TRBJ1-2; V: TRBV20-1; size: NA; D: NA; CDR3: CSARVGTLYGYTF; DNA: TGCAGTGCTAGAGTCGGGACTCTCTATGGCTACACCTTC
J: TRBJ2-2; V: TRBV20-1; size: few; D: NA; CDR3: CSARASVNTGELFF; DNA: TGCAGTGCTAGAGCTAGCGTGAACACCGGGGAGCTGTTTTTT
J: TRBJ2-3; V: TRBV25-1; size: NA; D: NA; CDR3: CASNSASTDTQYF; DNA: TGTGCCAGCAACAGCGCAAGCACAGATACGCAGTATTTT
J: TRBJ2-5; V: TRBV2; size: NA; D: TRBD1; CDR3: CASDREETQYF; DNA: TGTGCCAGCGACAGGGAAGAGACCCAGTACTTC
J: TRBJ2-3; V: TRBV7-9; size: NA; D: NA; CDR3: CASRAGAGTDTQYF; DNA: TGTGCCAGCAGGGCCGGGGCTGGCACAGATACGCAGTATTTT
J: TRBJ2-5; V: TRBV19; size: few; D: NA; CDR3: CASSGFVGSETQYF; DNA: TGTGCCAGTAGCGGTTTTGTTGGGTCGGAGACCCAGTACTTC
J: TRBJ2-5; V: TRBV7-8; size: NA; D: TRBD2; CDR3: CASSHREGQETQYF; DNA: TGTGCCAGCAGCCACCGGGAGGGGCAAGAGACCCAGTACTTC
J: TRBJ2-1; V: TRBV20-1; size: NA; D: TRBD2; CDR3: CSARDASSGRDEQFF; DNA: TGCAGTGCTAGAGATGCGTCTAGCGGGAGAGATGAGCAGTTCTTC
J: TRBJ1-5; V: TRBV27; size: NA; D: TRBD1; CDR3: CASSPGDRGFQPQHF; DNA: TGTGCCAGCAGTCCAGGAGACAGGGGTTTTCAGCCCCAGCATTTT
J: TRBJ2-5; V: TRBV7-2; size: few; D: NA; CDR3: CASSDLAETQYF; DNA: TGTGCCAGCAGCGACCTCGCCGAGACCCAGTACTTC
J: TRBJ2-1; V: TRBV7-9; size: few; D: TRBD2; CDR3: CASSLRLAVSSYNEQFF; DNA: TGTGCCAGCAGCCTCCGACTAGCGGTGAGCTCCTACAATGAGCAGTTCTTC
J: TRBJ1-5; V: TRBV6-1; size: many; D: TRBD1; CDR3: CASSEAAGTGNQPQHF; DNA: TGTGCCAGCAGTGAAGCGGCCGGGACAGGCAATCAGCCCCAGCATTTT
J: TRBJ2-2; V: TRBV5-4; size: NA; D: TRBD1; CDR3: CASSLGQGAVNTGELFF; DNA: TGTGCCAGCAGCCTGGGACAGGGGGCGGTCAACACCGGGGAGCTGTTTTTT
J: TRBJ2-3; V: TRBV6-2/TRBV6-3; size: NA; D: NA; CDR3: CASNPGQLSTDTQYF; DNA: TGTGCCAGCAATCCGGGACAACTAAGCACAGATACGCAGTATTTT